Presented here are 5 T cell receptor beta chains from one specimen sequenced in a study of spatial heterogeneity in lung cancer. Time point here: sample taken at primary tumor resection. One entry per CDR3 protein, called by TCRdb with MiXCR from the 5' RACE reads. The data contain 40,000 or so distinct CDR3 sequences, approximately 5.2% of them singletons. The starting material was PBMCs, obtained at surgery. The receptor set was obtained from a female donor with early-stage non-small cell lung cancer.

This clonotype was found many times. The CDR3 sequence is CASSVGGTVTDTQYF. CDR3 bases: TGTGCCAGCAGTGTTGGGGGGACCGTCACAGATACGCAGTATTTT. The chain combines TRBV2 with TRBJ2-3; tentatively, D is TRBD2 (6 bases). Germline CDR1 and CDR2: SNHLY and FYNNEI. The CDR3 runs to 15 residues. V lost 4 bases, J lost 2 bases, and 13 bases lay in between.

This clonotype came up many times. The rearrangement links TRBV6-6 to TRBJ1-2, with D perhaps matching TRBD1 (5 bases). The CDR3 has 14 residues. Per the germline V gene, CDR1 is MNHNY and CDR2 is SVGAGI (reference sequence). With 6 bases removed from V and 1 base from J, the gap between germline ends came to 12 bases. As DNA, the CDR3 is TGTGCCAGCAGCCCGGAGGGGTTTAACTATGGCTACACCTTC. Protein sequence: CASSPEGFNYGYTF.

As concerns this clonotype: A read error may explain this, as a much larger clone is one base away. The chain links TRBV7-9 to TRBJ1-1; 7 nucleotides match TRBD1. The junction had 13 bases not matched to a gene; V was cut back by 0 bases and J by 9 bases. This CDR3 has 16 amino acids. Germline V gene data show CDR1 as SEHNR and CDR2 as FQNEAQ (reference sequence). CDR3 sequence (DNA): TGTGCCAGCAGCTTAGCTTTCGGACAGGTGGACGCTCAAGCTTTCTTT. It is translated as CASSLAFGQVDAQAFF.

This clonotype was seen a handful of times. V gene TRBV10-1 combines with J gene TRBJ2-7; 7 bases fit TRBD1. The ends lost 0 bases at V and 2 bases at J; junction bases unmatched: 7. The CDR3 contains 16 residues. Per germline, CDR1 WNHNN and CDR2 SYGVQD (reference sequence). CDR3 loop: CASSESVGTAAYEQYF. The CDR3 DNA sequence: TGCGCCAGCAGTGAGTCCGTTGGGACAGCTGCCTACGAGCAGTACTTC.

The CDR3: CASSPPSAEWQFF. In DNA, the CDR3 is TGTGCCAGCTCACCGCCCTCAGCCGAGTGGCAGTTCTTC. The rearrangement links TRBV18 to TRBJ2-1, with D unresolved. The CDR3 covers 13 residues. Trimming left V 3 bases short and J 12 bases short, with 15 bases between. Germline loops: CDR1 KGHSH, CDR2 LQKENI.